The 25 T cell receptor beta chains below come from one sample, sequenced in a study of T cells after yellow fever vaccination. TCRdb re-derived calls from the 5' RACE reads in MiXCR, one entry per CDR3 protein. The data show about 630,000 distinct CDR3 sequences, about 12% seen once. The input for sequencing was PBMCs, taken on the day of the yellow fever booster vaccination. The receptors were gathered from a man aged 25-40 years who received the YFV17D yellow fever vaccine.

This clonotype occurred a few times. V is TRBV6-6 and J is TRBJ1-5, with D unclear. Trimming took off 10 bases at V and 2 bases at J, with 9 bases between the two ends. The CDR3 has 12 residues. Per the germline V gene, CDR1 is MNHNY and CDR2 is SVGAGI (reference sequence). The CDR3 sequence is CATMQGNQPQHF. In nucleotides, the CDR3 is TGTGCCACCATGCAGGGCAATCAGCCCCAGCATTTT.

This chain joins TRBV7-9 and TRBJ2-7, with D perhaps TRBD2 (5 bases). V lost 3 bases to trimming and J lost 0 bases, with 15 bases between them. The CDR3 totals 16 residues. In germline, CDR1 is SEHNR, CDR2 FQNEAQ (reference sequence). The CDR3 nucleotides read TGTGCCAGCAGCTTGCGGGCCGCCCGGGGCTCCTACGAGCAGTACTTC. Its protein is CASSLRAARGSYEQYF.

This clonotype was picked up a small number of times. The chain carries TRBV18 and TRBJ2-7; 12 bases are a match to TRBD2. CDR3 length: 15 amino acids. The V and J ends lost 1 base and 3 bases, in that order; junction bases with no gene match: 1. CDR1 is KGHSH, CDR2 LQKENI, per germline. The CDR3 loop reads CASSPRLAGDYEQYF. The CDR3 nucleotides are TGTGCCAGCTCACCACGACTAGCGGGAGACTACGAGCAGTACTTC.

This clonotype turned up a few times. The DNA of the CDR3 is TGTGCCAGCAGTGAGGGCCCGGGAGATACGCAGTATTTT. This translates into CASSEGPGDTQYF. The chain couples TRBV6-1 to TRBJ2-3, with D hard to call. The V end was cut by 3 bases, the J end by 5 bases, with 9 bases between. The CDR3 has 13 residues. Germline CDR1 MNHNS, CDR2 SASEGT.

V is TRBV5-1 and J is TRBJ2-1; 9 bases are shared with TRBD2. Germline CDR1 and CDR2: SGHRS and YFSETQ. V shed 4 bases, J shed 4 bases, and the junction held 9 bases outside the gene matches. The CDR3 sequence is 16 residues long. The CDR3 protein is CASSPAGGQGYNEQFF. DNA of the CDR3: TGCGCCAGCAGCCCAGCGGGAGGCCAGGGGTACAATGAGCAGTTCTTC.

The V gene is TRBV10-3, the J gene TRBJ2-1; the D is unclear. The length of the CDR3 is 13 residues. CDR1 and CDR2 from the germline V gene are ENHRY and SYGVKD. The V gene lost 5 bases and the J gene lost 5 bases, with 10 bases spanning the gap. The CDR3 here is CAISTDSNNEQFF. The CDR3 coding sequence is TGTGCCATCAGTACCGACTCGAACAATGAGCAGTTCTTC.

This clonotype occurred a few times. The V gene is TRBV4-3, the J gene TRBJ2-7, with TRBD1 as a possible D gene (6 bases). Germline CDR1 and CDR2: LGHNA and YSLEER. The V gene lost 1 base and the J gene lost 2 bases, with 6 bases spanning the gap. The CDR3 loop spans 13 amino acids. The CDR3 sequence is CASSQGQAYEQYF. The CDR3 bases are TGCGCCAGCAGCCAAGGACAGGCCTACGAGCAGTACTTC.

The chain joins TRBV11-2 to TRBJ1-1; weak D call: TRBD1 (6 bases). This CDR3 region has 15 residues. Germline assignment: CDR1 SGHAT and CDR2 FQNNGV. With 5 bases removed from V and 0 bases from J, the gap between germline ends came to 13 bases. The CDR3 loop reads CASSKTGSLNTEAFF. For the CDR3, the DNA is TGTGCCAGCAGCAAAACAGGGAGTCTGAACACTGAAGCTTTCTTT.

The chain recombines TRBV7-9 with TRBJ2-1; perhaps TRBD2 as D (6 bases). V gave up 1 base and J gave up 4 bases, with 11 bases separating them. The CDR3 consists of 15 residues. The germline gives CDR1 SEHNR, CDR2 FQNEAQ (reference sequence). The CDR3 nucleotides read TGTGCCAGCAGCTTAGGTCCTAGCGAATACAATGAGCAGTTCTTC. This translates into CASSLGPSEYNEQFF.

This clonotype has more than one count but fewer than ten. The rearrangement joins TRBV20-1 to TRBJ2-1; 14 bases are a match to TRBD2. Germline CDR1 and CDR2: DFQATT and SNEGSKA (reference sequence). V was pared by 1 base and J by 4 bases, with 9 bases of the junction left unmatched. This CDR3 comprises 18 residues. The CDR3 is CSARAGTSGSGAYNEQFF. The CDR3 region has the DNA TGCAGTGCTAGAGCCGGGACTAGCGGGAGTGGGGCTTACAATGAGCAGTTCTTC.

This clonotype was seen repeatedly, ten times or more. This chain joins TRBV7-2 and TRBJ2-7; D not certain. Germline values: CDR1 SGHTA, CDR2 FQGNSA. The CDR3 spans 13 residues. V lost 1 base, J lost 3 bases, and 7 bases lay in between. The CDR3 region has the DNA TGTGCCAGCAGCTTAGATGGCAACTACGAGCAGTACTTC. Its protein product is CASSLDGNYEQYF.

This clonotype was detected a few times. The V and J genes are TRBV12-3 or TRBV12-4 and TRBJ2-1; no clear D. Trimming removed 6 bases at V and 1 base at J, with 10 bases between. The CDR3 sequence is 14 residues long. DNA of the CDR3: TGTGCCAGCAGGGAGACTGGATCCTACAATGAGCAGTTCTTC. This sequence encodes CASRETGSYNEQFF.

The chain employs TRBV19 and TRBJ2-7; TRBD1 matches at 9 bases. Per germline, CDR1 LNHDA and CDR2 SQIVND (reference sequence). The CDR3 is 15 amino acids. V shed 7 bases, J shed 0 bases, and the junction held 7 bases outside the gene matches. DNA of the CDR3: TGTGCCAGTACCGCGGGACAGGGCCACTCCTACGAGCAGTACTTC. Protein product: CASTAGQGHSYEQYF.

This clonotype was counted between two and nine times. The chain is built from TRBV9 and TRBJ2-7, with 8 bases identical to TRBD1. Looked up from germline, CDR1 is SGDLS and CDR2 is YYNGEE. J lost 3 bases, V lost 0 bases, and 5 bases had no gene match. The CDR3 contains 15 residues. The CDR3 sequence: CASSVEAGGGYEQYF. In DNA, the CDR3 is TGTGCCAGCAGCGTAGAAGCAGGGGGCGGCTACGAGCAGTACTTC.

The chain links TRBV3-1 to TRBJ2-2; TRBD1 agrees at 7 bases. Germline CDR1 LGHDT, CDR2 YNNKEL (reference sequence). Unmatched junction bases numbered 17, after V lost 4 bases and J lost 6 bases. The CDR3 loop spans 18 amino acids. The CDR3 reads CASSPLLRDRVRPGELFF. The DNA for the CDR3 is TGTGCCAGCAGCCCTCTATTACGGGACAGAGTTCGGCCCGGGGAGCTGTTTTTT.

This clonotype was seen a few times. The V and J genes are TRBV7-6 and TRBJ2-1, with unresolved D. Trimming shortened V by 3 bases and J by 0 bases, and 12 bases separated the two germline ends. The CDR3 runs 16 residues. CDR1 and CDR2 (germline): SGHVS, FNYEAQ. CDR3 DNA: TGTGCCAGCAGCTTTTTTAGGGTACCCTCCTACAATGAGCAGTTCTTC. Its translation: CASSFFRVPSYNEQFF.

This clonotype appeared a few times. The rearrangement uses TRBV24-1 and TRBJ2-1; 8 positions agree with TRBD2. CDR3 length: 17 residues. The V and J ends lost 3 bases and 6 bases, in that order; junction bases with no gene match: 12. Germline V lookup: CDR1 KGHDR, CDR2 SFDVKD. The CDR3 nucleotides are TGTGCCACCAGTGATCAGACGCCGGGACTAGGGCTCAATGAGCAGTTCTTC. It codes for CATSDQTPGLGLNEQFF.

Only a few counts were recorded for this clonotype. This sequence joins TRBV29-1 and TRBJ1-5, with TRBD1 matching 9 bases. J lost 4 bases, V lost 0 bases, and 19 bases had no gene match. Per germline, CDR1 SQVTM and CDR2 ANQGSEA. This CDR3 contains 20 residues. The CDR3: CSVEDLALLGEGQGNQPQHF. As DNA, the CDR3 is TGCAGCGTTGAAGATTTAGCCCTTTTAGGTGAGGGACAGGGAAATCAGCCCCAGCATTTT. Filled out from reference TRBV29-1 and TRBJ1-5, the complete variable domain reads SAVISQKPSRDICQRGTSLTIQCQVDSQVTMMFWYRQQPGQSLTLIATANQGSEATYESGFVIDKFPISRPNLTFSTLTVSNMSPEDSSIYLCSVEDLALLGEGQGNQPQHFGDGTRLSIL.

In its sample, this clonotype was seen a few times. The chain combines TRBV19 with TRBJ2-3; TRBD1 might be the D (5 bases). Trimming removed 3 bases at V and 6 bases at J, with 16 bases between. CDR3 length: 15 residues. Germline V gene data show CDR1 as LNHDA and CDR2 as SQIVND (reference sequence). The CDR3 spells CASSISLPGPDTQYF. The CDR3 coding sequence is TGTGCCAGTAGTATCAGTCTCCCAGGGCCGGATACGCAGTATTTT.

A few counts support this clonotype. The V gene is TRBV7-2, the J gene TRBJ2-7, with D possibly called TRBD1 or TRBD2 (5 bases each). V lost 6 bases, J lost 2 bases, and 20 bases lay in between. Germline assignment: CDR1 SGHTA and CDR2 FQGNSA. The CDR3 is 16 amino acids. CDR3 residues: CASRDPLGPWAYEQYF. Written as DNA, the CDR3 is TGTGCCAGCAGGGATCCCCTGGGACCCTGGGCCTACGAGCAGTACTTC.

V usage is TRBV29-1 and J usage is TRBJ1-2, with 10 nucleotides matching TRBD1. This CDR3 has 13 residues. Unmatched junction bases numbered 7, after V lost 5 bases and J lost 7 bases. Per germline, CDR1 SQVTM and CDR2 ANQGSEA. CDR3 residues: CSVTPGQGFGYTF. CDR3 sequence (DNA): TGCAGCGTTACGCCGGGACAGGGGTTTGGCTACACCTTC.

This clonotype showed up just once. The chain carries TRBV18 and TRBJ2-1; a possible D gene is TRBD2 (5 bases). With 3 bases removed from V and 6 bases from J, the gap between germline ends came to 12 bases. The CDR3 covers 14 residues. Germline lookup yields CDR1 KGHSH and CDR2 LQKENI. The CDR3 nucleotides read TGTGCCAGCTCACCTCCTCAAGGGAGCAATGAGCAGTTCTTC. Encoded protein: CASSPPQGSNEQFF.

The CDR3 coding sequence is TGTGCCAGCAGACCAGGGGGTTACATTCAGTACTTC. It yields the protein CASRPGGYIQYF. The chain employs TRBV7-2 and TRBJ2-4; 7 nucleotides match TRBD1. Unmatched junction bases numbered 4, after V lost 6 bases and J lost 8 bases. Germline CDR1 is SGHTA and CDR2 is FQGNSA. The CDR3 loop spans 12 amino acids.

The table lists this clonotype with many counts. V gene TRBV18 combines with J gene TRBJ1-5; D is perhaps TRBD1 (6 bases). Germline values: CDR1 KGHSH, CDR2 LQKENI. Between the trimmed V and J ends, which lost 4 bases and 2 bases, there was a span of 18 bases. This CDR3 region has 17 residues. The CDR3 region has the DNA TGTGCCAGCTCACTCTTTAACAGGGAATTGGGCAATCAGCCCCAGCATTTT. Protein: CASSLFNRELGNQPQHF.

This clonotype was seen a handful of times. The rearrangement uses TRBV27 and TRBJ1-3, with a weak D call TRBD1 (5 bases). This CDR3 region has 14 residues. Trimming shortened V by 5 bases and J by 3 bases, and 11 bases separated the two germline ends. Germline CDR1 MNHEY, CDR2 SMNVEV (reference sequence). The CDR3 DNA follows: TGTGCCAGCAGTCCCCGGGGGTATGGAAACACCATATATTTT. As protein: CASSPRGYGNTIYF.